One and the same sample provided the 25 T cell receptor beta chains below, sequenced in a study of technical replicates of blood from a few donors. Only in-frame clones appear in the TCRdb table, and some are missing; sequencing was by immunoSEQ multiplex PCR. The sample has approximately 80,000 clones; 89% are singletons. Material: T cells isolated from PBMCs. These TCRs come from a human donor in good health.

The chain combines TRBV4-2 with TRBJ2-1, with a weak D call TRBD2 (6 bases). The ends were cut back, 4 bases at V and 0 bases at J, with 13 bases in the middle. The CDR3 has 16 residues. Germline V gene data show CDR1 as LGHNA and CDR2 as YNFKEQ. Here the CDR3 reads CASSLGLYSSYNEQFF. The CDR3, as DNA: TGTGCCAGCAGCCTTGGACTATACAGCTCCTACAATGAGCAGTTCTTC.

The chain carries TRBV19 and TRBJ1-4; D gene ambiguous. Trimming removed 7 bases at V and 10 bases at J, with 19 bases between. This CDR3 region has 14 residues. Per germline, CDR1 LNHDA and CDR2 SQIVND (reference sequence). CDR3 in amino acids: CASIDLGGEGKLFF. CDR3 nucleotides: TGTGCCAGTATAGACCTGGGAGGTGAAGGAAAACTGTTTTTT.

The chain couples TRBV9 to TRBJ2-6; D gene unclear. Germline V gives CDR1 SGDLS, CDR2 YYNGEE. V dropped 0 bases and J dropped 2 bases, with 6 bases sitting between them. CDR3 size: 15 residues. The CDR3 nucleotides are TGTGCCAGCAGCGTAGTTATAGCTGGGGCCAACGTCCTGACTTTC. Translating gives CASSVVIAGANVLTF.

V is TRBV10-3 and J is TRBJ2-3; D unresolved. V was shortened by 4 bases and J by 2 bases, with 10 bases between the two germline ends. The CDR3 is 14 amino acids. Germline V gives CDR1 ENHRY, CDR2 SYGVKD. Written as DNA, the CDR3 is TGTGCCATCAGTGGACACCCTGACACAGATACGCAGTATTTT. Translated, it gives CAISGHPDTDTQYF.

The J gene is TRBJ1-5, the V gene TRBV5-6; no clear D gene. Trimming cost V 6 bases and J 0 bases, with 25 bases left between them. The CDR3 has 19 amino acids. Germline assignment: CDR1 SGHDT and CDR2 YYEEEE. The CDR3, as DNA: TGTGCCAGCACATTGATGGGCAGGCCCGGTGGGTATAGCAATCAGCCCCAGCATTTT. Protein sequence: CASTLMGRPGGYSNQPQHF. Looking up the rest from reference TRBV5-6 and TRBJ1-5 gives the full variable domain: DAGVTQSPTHLIKTRGQQVTLRCSPKSGHDTVSWYQQALGQGPQFIFQYYEEEERQRGNFPDRFSGHQFPNYSSELNVNALLLGDSALYLCASTLMGRPGGYSNQPQHFGDGTRLSIL.

The chain carries TRBV2 and TRBJ2-5; D is perhaps TRBD1 (5 bases). Trimming removed 7 bases from V and 3 bases from J, with 6 bases in between. CDR3 length: 11 amino acids. CDR1 is SNHLY, CDR2 FYNNEI, per germline. As DNA, the CDR3 is TGTGCCAGCAAGACAGAAGAGACCCAGTACTTC. Its translation: CASKTEETQYF. The entire variable domain, with the rest obtained from reference TRBV2 and TRBJ2-5, is as follows: EPEVTQTPSHQVTQMGQEVILRCVPISNHLYFYWYRQILGQKVEFLVSFYNNEISEKSEIFDDQFSVERPDGSNFTLKIRSTKLEDSAMYFCASKTEETQYFGPGTRLLVL.

The V gene is TRBV30, the J gene TRBJ2-7; TRBD1 is a possible D gene (5 bases). Trimming shortened V by 0 bases and J by 3 bases, and 15 bases separated the two germline ends. The CDR3 length is 15 residues. The germline V gene encodes CDR1 GTSNPN and CDR2 SVGIG (reference sequence). CDR3 protein: CAWSVRLGEFYEQYF. CDR3 DNA: TGTGCCTGGAGTGTACGTTTAGGGGAATTCTACGAGCAGTACTTC.

The rearrangement uses TRBV6-5 and TRBJ2-5, with TRBD2 identical over 9 bases. Germline assignment: CDR1 MNHEY and CDR2 SVGAGI. This CDR3 has 15 residues. V gave up 2 bases and J gave up 5 bases; unmatched junction bases: 6. DNA of the CDR3: TGTGCCAGCAGTTACCGGGCGGGAGGGGAGGAGACCCAGTACTTC. The encoded protein is CASSYRAGGEETQYF.

The V gene is TRBV11-3, the J gene TRBJ2-3; tentative D call: TRBD2 (5 bases). V lost 2 bases and J 6 bases, leaving 15 bases between the germline ends. The length of the CDR3 is 15 residues. Germline lookup yields CDR1 SGHNT and CDR2 YENEEA. CDR3 DNA: TGTGCCAGCAGCTTAATCAGCGGCCCTCCCGATACGCAGTATTTT. It is translated as CASSLISGPPDTQYF.

The V gene is TRBV30, the J gene TRBJ1-4; D is ambiguous. The CDR3 spans 12 residues. The V gene lost 4 bases and the J gene lost 4 bases, with 7 bases spanning the gap. CDR1 and CDR2 from the germline V gene are GTSNPN and SVGIG (reference sequence). In DNA, the CDR3 is TGTGCCTGGAAGGGAGGTAATGAAAAACTGTTTTTT. It specifies CAWKGGNEKLFF.

This rearrangement joins TRBV5-4 to TRBJ2-7, with 8 nucleotides matching TRBD2. V gave up 0 bases and J gave up 10 bases; unmatched junction bases: 6. The length of the CDR3 is 13 residues. Germline loops: CDR1 SGHNT, CDR2 YYREEE (reference sequence). The CDR3 spells CASSLAAAGVQYF. Written as DNA, the CDR3 is TGTGCCAGCAGCTTGGCAGCAGCGGGAGTTCAGTACTTC.

This clone was found once. The chain has TRBV27 and TRBJ2-2; D not certain. The CDR3 covers 14 residues. V was pared by 0 bases and J by 7 bases, with 9 bases between. The germline gives CDR1 MNHEY, CDR2 SMNVEV (reference sequence). The CDR3 protein is CASSLSGGFGELFF. CDR3 coding DNA: TGTGCCAGCAGTTTATCAGGCGGTTTCGGGGAGCTGTTTTTT.

The rearrangement uses TRBV7-2 and TRBJ2-3, with D possibly matching TRBD1 (5 bases). Trimming left V 5 bases short and J 2 bases short, with 17 bases between. The CDR3 runs to 16 residues. CDR1 and CDR2 (germline): SGHTA, FQGNSA. The CDR3 spells CASSHSYGHTTDTQYF. CDR3 coding DNA: TGTGCCAGCAGCCATTCGTACGGACATACCACAGATACGCAGTATTTT.

The chain has TRBV6-6 and TRBJ1-2, with D possibly TRBD1 on 6 matching bases. The germline CDR1 and CDR2 sequences are MNHNY and SVGAGI (reference sequence). Deletions cut 2 bases from V and 6 bases from J, with 10 bases between. The CDR3 consists of 13 residues. The CDR3 is CASSYMAGDGYTF. The CDR3 DNA follows: TGTGCCAGCAGTTACATGGCAGGGGATGGCTACACCTTC.

The chain couples TRBV4-3 to TRBJ2-1, with 8 bases identical to TRBD2. Germline values: CDR1 LGHNA, CDR2 YSLEER. CDR3 size: 12 residues. The J segment lost 10 bases and the V segment lost 1 base, leaving 0 bases of the junction unmatched. CDR3 in amino acids: CASSQASGEQFF. CDR3 nucleotides: TGCGCCAGCAGCCAAGCTAGCGGGGAGCAGTTCTTC.

V usage is TRBV28 and J usage is TRBJ2-7; 10 bases align to TRBD1. Germline V gene lookup returns CDR1 MDHEN and CDR2 SYDVKM. With V trimmed by 5 bases and J by 6 bases, 10 bases remained unmatched. The CDR3 is 15 amino acids. CDR3 nucleotides: TGTGCCAGCAGTCCCAAACGATGGACAGGGGGCGAGCAGTACTTC. This encodes CASSPKRWTGGEQYF. The entire variable domain, with the rest obtained from reference TRBV28 and TRBJ2-7, is as follows: DVKVTQSSRYLVKRTGEKVFLECVQDMDHENMFWYRQDPGLGLRLIYFSYDVKMKEKGDIPEGYSVSREKKERFSLILESASTNQTSMYLCASSPKRWTGGEQYFGPGTRLTVT.

The V call is TRBV10-3, the J call TRBJ2-3, with 7 bases identical to TRBD2. Germline V CDR1 and CDR2: ENHRY, SYGVKD. The ends lost 3 bases at V and 2 bases at J; junction bases unmatched: 8. This CDR3 region has 16 residues. Here the CDR3 reads CAISDIGGRNTDTQYF. The CDR3 DNA reads as TGTGCCATCAGTGATATTGGCGGGAGAAACACAGATACGCAGTATTTT.

The chain couples TRBV5-6 to TRBJ2-2; the match to TRBD1 covers 9 bases. The CDR3 extends over 16 amino acids. Germline V gene lookup returns CDR1 SGHDT and CDR2 YYEEEE. With V trimmed by 3 bases and J by 0 bases, 3 bases remained unmatched. CDR3 DNA sequence: TGTGCCAGCAGCTACGGGACAGGGTCGAACACCGGGGAGCTGTTTTTT. Translating gives CASSYGTGSNTGELFF.

This chain uses TRBV5-1 with TRBJ2-3; 10 positions match TRBD2. J lost 3 bases, V lost 0 bases, and 4 bases had no gene match. The CDR3 loop spans 16 amino acids. Germline-derived CDR1 and CDR2 are SGHRS and YFSETQ. The CDR3 DNA reads as TGCGCCAGCAGCTTGGTGACTAGCGGGTATACAGATACGCAGTATTTT. Protein: CASSLVTSGYTDTQYF.

V usage is TRBV6-5 and J usage is TRBJ1-5; D unclear. The germline gives CDR1 MNHEY, CDR2 SVGAGI. This CDR3 comprises 13 residues. Trimming stripped 2 bases from V and 9 bases from J, with 11 bases between. The CDR3 DNA is TGTGCCAGCAGTTACGACTGGTCTGGGCCCCAGCATTTT. Translating gives CASSYDWSGPQHF.

The chain is built from TRBV11-2 and TRBJ2-2; 11 nucleotides line up with TRBD1. V lost 3 bases and J lost 0; bases outside the gene matches: 0. Germline V gene lookup returns CDR1 SGHAT and CDR2 FQNNGV. The CDR3 consists of 16 residues. The CDR3 here is CASSLDRGPNTGELFF. As DNA, the CDR3 is TGTGCCAGCAGCTTGGACAGGGGGCCGAACACCGGGGAGCTGTTTTTT.

The chain recombines TRBV29-1 with TRBJ2-2; the match to TRBD1 covers 9 bases. CDR1 SQVTM and CDR2 ANQGSEA come from the germline V gene. Trimming removed 3 bases from V and 4 bases from J; junction bases left unmatched: 6. This CDR3 has 15 residues. For the CDR3, the DNA is TGCAGCGTTGAGAGGGGACAGGGTACCACCGGGGAGCTGTTTTTT. As protein: CSVERGQGTTGELFF.

The rearrangement uses TRBV9 and TRBJ2-1, with 9 bases aligning to TRBD2. Germline CDR1 SGDLS, CDR2 YYNGEE. The CDR3 consists of 18 residues. With 0 bases clipped from V and 2 bases from J, the junction kept 9 bases outside the gene matches. The CDR3: CASSVEGQASGTYNEQFF. CDR3 DNA sequence: TGTGCCAGCAGCGTAGAGGGTCAGGCTAGCGGGACCTACAATGAGCAGTTCTTC.

The V and J genes are TRBV6-1 and TRBJ2-3; a possible D gene is TRBD1 (6 bases). The CDR3 consists of 15 residues. Between the trimmed V and J ends, which lost 6 bases and 2 bases, there was a span of 15 bases. CDR1 is MNHNS, CDR2 SASEGT, per germline. The CDR3 reads CASSAGTTNTDTQYF. For the CDR3, the DNA is TGTGCCAGCAGCGCCGGGACAACTAACACAGATACGCAGTATTTT.

This clone is a singleton in its sample. V and J are TRBV28 and TRBJ1-3; 8 bases line up with TRBD1. This CDR3 is 16 amino acids long. In germline, CDR1 is MDHEN, CDR2 SYDVKM. J lost 5 bases, V lost 5 bases, and 11 bases had no gene match. The CDR3 sequence is CASSNTGGALRNTIYF. The CDR3 DNA reads as TGTGCCAGCAGTAATACAGGGGGGGCACTAAGAAACACCATATATTTT.